The 22 T cell receptor beta chains listed next were all sequenced from one sample in a study of prognosis after radiotherapy for stage I lung cancer. With two-round multiplex PCR, TCR beta CDR3 sequences were amplified from genomic DNA. First-round PCR amplification was performed with primers specific to each TRBV and TRBJ gene. MiXCR was run by TCRdb on the multiplex PCR reads, yielding one entry per CDR3 protein. Among 20,000 or so distinct CDR3 sequences listed, 43% were seen once. Sequenced material: PBMCs, taken before or after stereotactic body radiation therapy (not recorded which). The receptors shown here come from a donor of 50 years or more with non-small cell lung cancer.

In this sample, this clonotype turned up a few times. In DNA form, the CDR3 reads TGTGCCAGCAGTGAAGGTCAGGGGGCAACCGAGCAGTACTTC. Amino acids: CASSEGQGATEQYF. The chain uses TRBV6-1 and TRBJ2-7; the match to TRBD1 covers 8 bases. From germline, CDR1 is MNHNS and CDR2 SASEGT. J was trimmed by 6 bases and V by 1 base; bases with no gene match: 5. CDR3 length: 14 residues.

This clonotype was seen more than once but under ten times. The gene calls are TRBV28 and TRBJ1-1; D gene uncertain. The CDR3 is 14 amino acids. Germline V gene lookup returns CDR1 MDHEN and CDR2 SYDVKM. With 4 bases removed from V and 1 base from J, the gap between germline ends came to 10 bases. The CDR3 sequence: CASSSELGNTEAFF. The CDR3 nucleotides read TGTGCCAGCAGTTCGGAACTGGGGAACACTGAAGCTTTCTTT. Full variable domain (rest looked up from reference TRBV28 and TRBJ1-1): DVKVTQSSRYLVKRTGEKVFLECVQDMDHENMFWYRQDPGLGLRLIYFSYDVKMKEKGDIPEGYSVSREKKERFSLILESASTNQTSMYLCASSSELGNTEAFFGQGTRLTVV.

The chain couples TRBV7-2 to TRBJ1-6, with 7 bases aligning to TRBD1. J was trimmed by 12 bases and V by 4 bases; bases with no gene match: 12. CDR1 and CDR2 from the germline V gene are SGHTA and FQGNSA. The CDR3 extends over 15 amino acids. Here the CDR3 reads CASSSRQGPSIPLHF. In DNA form, the CDR3 reads TGTGCCAGCAGCTCCCGACAGGGTCCATCAATACCCCTCCACTTT.

The J gene is TRBJ2-7, the V gene TRBV7-2, with a weak D call TRBD1 (6 bases). The length of the CDR3 is 16 residues. CDR1 and CDR2 (germline): SGHTA, FQGNSA. V shed 2 bases and J shed 2 bases, with 16 bases lying between them. In nucleotides, the CDR3 is TGTGCCAGCAGCTTAAAGGGGACATCTACTACCTACGAGCAGTACTTC. It specifies CASSLKGTSTTYEQYF.

The chain has TRBV7-3 and TRBJ2-3; D may be TRBD2 (5 bases). Trimming shortened V by 8 bases and J by 2 bases, and 14 bases separated the two germline ends. This CDR3 comprises 14 residues. In germline, CDR1 is SGHTA, CDR2 FQGTGA. CDR3 in amino acids: CASGQDLVTDTQYF. Here the CDR3 DNA reads TGTGCCAGCGGCCAGGACTTAGTCACAGATACGCAGTATTTT.

The chain is built from TRBV5-1 and TRBJ2-3, with TRBD2 identical over 10 bases. The germline V gene has CDR1 SGHRS and CDR2 YFSETQ. V lost 3 bases to trimming and J lost 8 bases; unmatched junction nucleotides: 9. The CDR3 covers 15 residues. CDR3 nucleotide sequence: TGCGCCAGCAGCTCGGAAGCGGGAGGGTCATGTACGCAGTATTTT. Translating gives CASSSEAGGSCTQYF.

This clonotype was seen many times. CDR3 sequence (DNA): TGTGCCAGCAGCGCCCACGGGGGGGGGAATGGCTACACCTTC. Translating gives CASSAHGGGNGYTF. The chain links TRBV5-5 to TRBJ1-2; D is possibly TRBD1 (5 bases). Deletions cut 4 bases from V and 6 bases from J, with 16 bases between. The CDR3 loop spans 14 amino acids. Germline values: CDR1 SGHKS, CDR2 YYEKEE (reference sequence).

As regards this clonotype: This may stem from a read error, because a much larger clone lies one nucleotide away. The chain links TRBV5-6 to TRBJ2-3, with no clear D. This CDR3 is built from 15 residues. Germline values: CDR1 SGHDT, CDR2 YYEEEE. The V end lost 3 bases, the J end lost 1 base, and 12 bases lay between the germline ends. The DNA for the CDR3 is TGTGCCAGCAGCTCGGGTCCCATCCGCACAGATACGCAGTATTTT. Translated, it gives CASSSGPIRTDTQYF. The whole variable domain, filled in from reference TRBV5-6 and TRBJ2-3, reads DAGVTQSPTHLIKTRGQQVTLRCSPKSGHDTVSWYQQALGQGPQFIFQYYEEEERQRGNFPDRFSGHQFPNYSSELNVNALLLGDSALYLCASSSGPIRTDTQYFGPGTRLTVL.

The chain couples TRBV7-2 to TRBJ1-6; D call uncertain. The CDR3 spans 15 residues. The V gene lost 5 bases and the J gene lost 10 bases, with 18 bases spanning the gap. Germline CDR1 reads SGHTA; CDR2 reads FQGNSA. The CDR3 bases are TGTGCCAGCAGCCAAGATGCAGGTTTATGCTCACCCCTCCACTTT. This sequence encodes CASSQDAGLCSPLHF.

The sample holds many counts of this clonotype. The chain uses TRBV20-1 and TRBJ1-1; 9 nucleotides align to TRBD1. V lost 8 bases and J lost 4; bases outside the gene matches: 5. There are 12 residues in the CDR3. Looked up from germline, CDR1 is DFQATT and CDR2 is SNEGSKA (reference sequence). DNA of the CDR3: TGCAGTCCTTCGGACAGGGGCACTGAAGCTTTCTTT. Amino acids: CSPSDRGTEAFF.

This clonotype was seen repeatedly, ten times or more. This could be a read error, since a much larger clone is one nucleotide away. The rearrangement uses TRBV7-2 and TRBJ2-7; no clear D. The CDR3 loop spans 11 amino acids. Germline CDR1 reads SGHTA; CDR2 reads FQGNSA. The CDR3 DNA reads as TGTGCCAGCGCAAAGAATTACGGGCAGTACTTC. This translates into CASAKNYGQYF.

Ten or more counts support this clonotype. The chain has TRBV6-1 and TRBJ1-1; unclear D gene. V lost 6 bases and J lost 4, with 12 bases in between. The CDR3 has 13 residues. Per the germline V gene, CDR1 is MNHNS and CDR2 is SASEGT. CDR3 in amino acids: CASRDDGFTEAFF. DNA for the CDR3: TGTGCCAGCAGGGACGACGGGTTCACTGAAGCTTTCTTT.

This clonotype showed up many times. The chain is built from TRBV20-1 and TRBJ1-1; 8 bases align to TRBD1. The germline V gene encodes CDR1 DFQATT and CDR2 SNEGSKA (reference sequence). CDR3 length: 15 residues. V dropped 6 bases and J dropped 5; count of bases not matched to a gene: 14. The CDR3 loop is CSAKKGQGAVTEAFF. The DNA of the CDR3 is TGCAGTGCGAAAAAAGGTCAGGGGGCTGTGACTGAAGCTTTCTTT.

The rearrangement joins TRBV12-3 or TRBV12-4 to TRBJ2-1, with 11 bases that match TRBD2. The CDR3 is 15 amino acids. V shed 7 bases and J 7 bases; nucleotides not matched to a gene: 9. The CDR3 DNA reads as TGTGCCAGCATTAGGTTACTAGCGGGAGATAATGAGCAGTTCTTC. The encoded protein is CASIRLLAGDNEQFF.

This clonotype was counted many times. The rearrangement uses TRBV29-1 and TRBJ2-1; a weak D match, TRBD2 (5 bases). V was pared by 0 bases and J by 0 bases, with 12 bases between. The CDR3 is 16 amino acids. Germline assignment: CDR1 SQVTM and CDR2 ANQGSEA. CDR3 sequence reads: CSVEDGRRSSYNEQFF. For the CDR3, the DNA is TGCAGCGTTGAAGATGGGCGGAGGAGCTCCTACAATGAGCAGTTCTTC.

This clonotype was recorded many times. This sequence joins TRBV7-2 and TRBJ1-1, with TRBD1 identical over 11 bases. V lost 5 bases and J lost 5; bases outside the gene matches: 4. The CDR3 has 14 residues. Germline V CDR1 and CDR2: SGHTA, FQGNSA. DNA of the CDR3: TGTGCCAGCAGCCCGGACAGGGGGCCTACTGAAGCTTTCTTT. This codes for CASSPDRGPTEAFF. The full variable domain, with the rest looked up from reference TRBV7-2 and TRBJ1-1, is GAGVSQSPSNKVTEKGKDVELRCDPISGHTALYWYRQSLGQGLEFLIYFQGNSAPDKSGLPSDRFSAERTGGSVSTLTIQRTQQEDSAVYLCASSPDRGPTEAFFGQGTRLTVV.

This clonotype showed up many times. The chain is built from TRBV2 and TRBJ1-4; D call uncertain. The V end lost 6 bases, the J end lost 3 bases, and 11 bases lay between the germline ends. Germline CDR1 and CDR2: SNHLY and FYNNEI. The CDR3 is made up of 14 amino acids. The CDR3 DNA sequence: TGTGCCAGCAGCCAAAGAACCTCTAATGAAAAACTGTTTTTT. Translating it yields CASSQRTSNEKLFF.

V is TRBV11-2 and J is TRBJ2-1, with 12 bases identical to TRBD2. CDR1 SGHAT and CDR2 FQNNGV come from the germline V gene. This CDR3 comprises 18 residues. The ends lost 1 base at V and 8 bases at J; junction bases unmatched: 12. Here the CDR3 DNA reads TGTGCCAGCAGCTTAGGGGGTTCTCCTAGCGGGAGGGTCCATGAGCAGTTCTTC. The encoded protein is CASSLGGSPSGRVHEQFF.

In this sample, this clonotype turned up many times. In nucleotides, the CDR3 is TGTGCCAGCAGCCAAGAGGGACTAGCGGGGACCGGGGAGCTGTTTTTT. The encoded protein is CASSQEGLAGTGELFF. The J gene is TRBJ2-2, the V gene TRBV4-2, with 13 bases identical to TRBD2. The CDR3 loop spans 16 amino acids. The V and J ends lost 0 bases and 5 bases, in that order; junction bases with no gene match: 0. Germline values: CDR1 LGHNA, CDR2 YNFKEQ.

The V gene is TRBV28, the J gene TRBJ1-6; D gene unclear. CDR3 length equals 14 residues. The V end was cut by 6 bases, the J end by 9 bases, with 15 bases between. Germline V gene lookup returns CDR1 MDHEN and CDR2 SYDVKM. The CDR3 DNA follows: TGTGCCAGCAGGGGCCCGGGATCTTCTTCACCCCTCCACTTT. Translation: CASRGPGSSSPLHF.

The table lists this clonotype with a few counts. This may be a read error: a much more frequent sequence differs by one nucleotide. The chain links TRBV5-6 to TRBJ2-3; D is uncertain. This CDR3 comprises 14 residues. CDR1 is SGHDT and CDR2 is YYEEEE in the germline V gene. The CDR3 here is CSSSLAPSTDTQYF. DNA of the CDR3: TGTTCCAGCAGCTTGGCACCTAGCACAGATACGCAGTATTTT.

V gene TRBV7-8 combines with J gene TRBJ1-2; 9 bases match TRBD1. Per the germline V gene, CDR1 is SGHVS and CDR2 is FQNEAQ. V trimming: 3 bases; J trimming: 6 bases; junction bases outside the gene matches: 2. This CDR3 region has 13 residues. This chain's CDR3 is CASSFGTGNGYTF. In DNA, the CDR3 is TGTGCCAGCAGCTTCGGGACAGGGAATGGCTACACCTTC.